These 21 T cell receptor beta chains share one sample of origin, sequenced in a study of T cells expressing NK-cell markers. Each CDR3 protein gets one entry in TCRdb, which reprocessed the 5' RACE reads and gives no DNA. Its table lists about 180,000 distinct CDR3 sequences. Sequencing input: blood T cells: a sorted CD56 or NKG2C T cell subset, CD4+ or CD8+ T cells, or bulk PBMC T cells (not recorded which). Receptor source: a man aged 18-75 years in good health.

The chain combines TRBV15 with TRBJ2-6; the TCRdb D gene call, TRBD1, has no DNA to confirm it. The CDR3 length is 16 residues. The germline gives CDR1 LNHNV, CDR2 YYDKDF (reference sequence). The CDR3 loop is CATTPTGASGANVLTF.

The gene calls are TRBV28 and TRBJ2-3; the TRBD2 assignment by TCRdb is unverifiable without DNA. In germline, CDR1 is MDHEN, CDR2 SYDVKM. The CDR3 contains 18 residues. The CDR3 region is CASSLRAERGGFTDTQYF.

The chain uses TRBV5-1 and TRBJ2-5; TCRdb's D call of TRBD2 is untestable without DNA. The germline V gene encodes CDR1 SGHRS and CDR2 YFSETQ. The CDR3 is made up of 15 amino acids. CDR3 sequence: CASSLSSGGLETQYF.

This CDR3 is CASPTLYLGNTIYF. The J gene is TRBJ1-3, the V gene TRBV5-1. Germline CDR1 is SGHRS and CDR2 is YFSETQ. CDR3 length: 14 amino acids.

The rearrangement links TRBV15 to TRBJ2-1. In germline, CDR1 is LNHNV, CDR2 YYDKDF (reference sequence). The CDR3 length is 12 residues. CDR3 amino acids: CATGTNYNEQFF.

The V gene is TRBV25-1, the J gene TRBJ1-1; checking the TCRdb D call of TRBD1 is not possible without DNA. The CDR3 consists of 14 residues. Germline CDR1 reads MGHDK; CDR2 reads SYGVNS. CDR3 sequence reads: CASSGDTRNTEAFF.

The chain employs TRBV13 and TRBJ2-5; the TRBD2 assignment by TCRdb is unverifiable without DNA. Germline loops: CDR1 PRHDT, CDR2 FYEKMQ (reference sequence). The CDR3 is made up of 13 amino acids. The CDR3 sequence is CASSWLGGETQYF.

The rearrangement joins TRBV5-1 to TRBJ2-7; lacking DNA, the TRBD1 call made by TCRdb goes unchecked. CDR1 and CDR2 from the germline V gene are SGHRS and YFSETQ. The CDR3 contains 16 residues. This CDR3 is CASRLKGSHSSYEQYF.

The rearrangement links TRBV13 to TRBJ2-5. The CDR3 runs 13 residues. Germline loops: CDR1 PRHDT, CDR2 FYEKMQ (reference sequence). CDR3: CASSFVQEETQYF.

The CDR3 loop is CASSPRDREDTQYF. This chain uses TRBV9 with TRBJ2-3; checking the TCRdb D call of TRBD1 is not possible without DNA. The CDR3 runs 14 residues. Germline-derived CDR1 and CDR2 are SGDLS and YYNGEE.

CDR3 amino acids: CASSEGTSGTLAKNIQYF. The gene calls are TRBV2 and TRBJ2-4; TCRdb indicates TRBD2, and absent DNA this call remains unverified. The germline CDR1 and CDR2 sequences are SNHLY and FYNNEI. The CDR3 runs 18 residues.

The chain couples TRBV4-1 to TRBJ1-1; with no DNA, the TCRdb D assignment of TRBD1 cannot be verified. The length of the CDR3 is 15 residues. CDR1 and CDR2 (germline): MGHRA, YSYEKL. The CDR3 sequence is CASSYGGQGTTEAFF.

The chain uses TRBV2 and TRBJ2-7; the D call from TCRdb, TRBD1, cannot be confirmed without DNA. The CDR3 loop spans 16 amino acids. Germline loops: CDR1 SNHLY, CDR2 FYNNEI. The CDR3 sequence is CASSSPGQGASYEQYF.

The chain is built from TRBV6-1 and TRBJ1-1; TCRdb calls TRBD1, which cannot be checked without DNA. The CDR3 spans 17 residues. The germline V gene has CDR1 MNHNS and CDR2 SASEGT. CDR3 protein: CASSRGDRGKRGTEAFF.

The CDR3: CASSPSGVGYNEQFF. This chain links TRBV28 with TRBJ2-1; the TRBD2 assignment by TCRdb is unverifiable without DNA. Germline CDR1 and CDR2: MDHEN and SYDVKM. This CDR3 has 15 residues.

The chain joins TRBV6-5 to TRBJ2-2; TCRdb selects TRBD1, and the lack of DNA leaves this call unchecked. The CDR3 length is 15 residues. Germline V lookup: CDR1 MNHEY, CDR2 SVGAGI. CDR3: CASSSGQGAAGELFF.

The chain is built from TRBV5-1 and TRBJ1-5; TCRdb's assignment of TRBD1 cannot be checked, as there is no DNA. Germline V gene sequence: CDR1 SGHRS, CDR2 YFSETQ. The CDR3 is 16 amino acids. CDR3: CASSSRDGHNNQPQHF.

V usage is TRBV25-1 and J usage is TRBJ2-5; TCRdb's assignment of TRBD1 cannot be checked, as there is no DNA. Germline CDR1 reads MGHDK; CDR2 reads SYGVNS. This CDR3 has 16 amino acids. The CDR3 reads CASSELVGGKEETQYF.

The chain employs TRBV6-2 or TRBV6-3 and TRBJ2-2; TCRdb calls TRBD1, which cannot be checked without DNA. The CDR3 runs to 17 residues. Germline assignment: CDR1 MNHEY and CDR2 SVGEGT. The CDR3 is CASSYWPGQSNTGELFF.

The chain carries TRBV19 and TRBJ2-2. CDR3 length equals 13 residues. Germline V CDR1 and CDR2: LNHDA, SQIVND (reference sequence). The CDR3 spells CASSLFSRRELFF.

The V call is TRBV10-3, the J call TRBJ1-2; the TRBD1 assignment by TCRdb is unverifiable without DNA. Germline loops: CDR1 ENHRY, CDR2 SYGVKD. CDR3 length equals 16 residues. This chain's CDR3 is CAISEIWTGEGYGYTF.